What follows are 31 T cell receptor beta chains derived from one specimen sequenced in a study of blood T cell repertoires in COVID-19. Profiling relied on immunoSEQ multiplex PCR, and the TCRdb table lists in-frame clones only, not all of them. The table records 55,000 to 75,000 clones, approximately 80% of them present only once. Material: peripheral blood. These receptors all stem from an elderly man with active COVID-19.

This clone was detected once. V is TRBV28 and J is TRBJ1-5; 10 nucleotides match TRBD1. CDR1 MDHEN and CDR2 SYDVKM come from the germline V gene. After removal of 6 bases from V and 2 bases from J, the junction contained 22 bases not matched to a gene. This CDR3 contains 21 residues. The CDR3, as DNA: TGTGCCAGCAGCACTTTACATCCTTCCGGGACAGGGGTTCTCGGCAATCAGCCCCAGCATTTT. It translates to CASSTLHPSGTGVLGNQPQHF.

V is TRBV19 and J is TRBJ1-1; D not resolved. With 2 bases removed from V and 6 bases from J, the gap between germline ends came to 7 bases. Germline V lookup: CDR1 LNHDA, CDR2 SQIVND (reference sequence). The CDR3 has 12 residues. The CDR3 DNA reads as TGTGCCAGTAGTATACGAGGCGCTGAAGCTTTCTTT. The encoded protein is CASSIRGAEAFF.

The rearrangement joins TRBV19 to TRBJ2-1; 10 bases agree with TRBD1. CDR1 is LNHDA, CDR2 SQIVND, per germline (reference sequence). This CDR3 is built from 16 residues. Trimming cost V 4 bases and J 9 bases; bases outside gene matches: 12. The CDR3 region is CASSTLRDRGEGEQFF. In DNA, the CDR3 is TGTGCCAGTAGTACCCTCCGGGACAGGGGTGAGGGTGAGCAGTTCTTC. Full variable domain (rest looked up from reference TRBV19 and TRBJ2-1): DGGITQSPKYLFRKEGQNVTLSCEQNLNHDAMYWYRQDPGQGLRLIYYSQIVNDFQKGDIAEGYSVSREKKESFPLTVTSAQKNPTAFYLCASSTLRDRGEGEQFFGPGTRLTVL.

The V gene is TRBV19, the J gene TRBJ2-7; 8 bases align to TRBD1. The V gene's germline CDR1 is LNHDA and CDR2 SQIVND (reference sequence). The CDR3 consists of 14 residues. The junction had 12 bases not matched to a gene; V was cut back by 7 bases and J by 7 bases. CDR3 amino acids: CASTPRTGLSEQYF. DNA for the CDR3: TGTGCCAGTACCCCCCGGACAGGGTTAAGTGAGCAGTACTTC.

The CDR3 loop is CASSQALGTDTQYF. The CDR3 DNA sequence: TGTGCCAGCTCACAGGCCCTAGGCACAGATACGCAGTATTTT. The rearrangement joins TRBV18 to TRBJ2-3; no definite D call. V was trimmed by 4 bases and J by 1 base, leaving 9 bases between them. CDR3 length: 14 amino acids. The germline V gene has CDR1 KGHSH and CDR2 LQKENI.

The chain links TRBV7-3 to TRBJ2-3; 7 nucleotides align to TRBD1. CDR3 length: 15 amino acids. Germline CDR1 SGHTA, CDR2 FQGTGA. The J segment lost 1 base and the V segment lost 4 bases, leaving 5 bases of the junction unmatched. The CDR3 DNA sequence: TGTGCCAGCAGCTCCCTTGGACAGGGCACAGATACGCAGTATTTT. This encodes CASSSLGQGTDTQYF.

The J gene is TRBJ2-1, the V gene TRBV4-2, with 12 nucleotides matching TRBD2. Germline assignment: CDR1 LGHNA and CDR2 YNFKEQ. This CDR3 spans 16 amino acids. The V gene end was trimmed by 0 bases and the J gene end by 7 bases; junction bases not matched to a gene: 4. The CDR3 loop is CASSQDGTSGYNEQFF. The CDR3 DNA follows: TGTGCCAGCAGCCAAGATGGGACTAGCGGGTATAATGAGCAGTTCTTC.

The chain joins TRBV7-9 to TRBJ1-5; possibly TRBD1 for D (6 bases). CDR3 length equals 16 residues. V was clipped by 5 bases and J by 7 bases, with 21 bases between them. Germline CDR1 reads SEHNR; CDR2 reads FQNEAQ (reference sequence). The CDR3 protein is CASSPLSNRDRQPQHF. The DNA for the CDR3 is TGTGCCAGCAGCCCCCTTTCCAACAGGGACCGGCAGCCCCAGCATTTT.

The CDR3 loop is CASSGGTGSYNEQFF. In nucleotides, the CDR3 is TGTGCCAGCAGCGGAGGGACAGGCTCCTACAATGAGCAGTTCTTC. The chain combines TRBV9 with TRBJ2-1; TRBD1 matches 8 bases. This CDR3 has 15 residues. CDR1 and CDR2 from the germline V gene are SGDLS and YYNGEE. The V gene end was trimmed by 3 bases and the J gene end by 0 bases; junction bases not matched to a gene: 2. Full variable domain (outside the CDR3, taken from reference TRBV9 and TRBJ2-1): DSGVTQTPKHLITATGQRVTLRCSPRSGDLSVYWYQQSLDQGLQFLIQYYNGEERAKGNILERFSAQQFPDLHSELNLSSLELGDSALYFCASSGGTGSYNEQFFGPGTRLTVL.

The chain uses TRBV6-1 and TRBJ1-2, with 8 nucleotides matching TRBD1. The CDR3 is 14 residues long. Germline V gene lookup returns CDR1 MNHNS and CDR2 SASEGT. V shed 3 bases, J shed 4 bases, and the junction held 4 bases outside the gene matches. The CDR3 here is CASSDRGQGYGYTF. Here the CDR3 DNA reads TGTGCCAGCAGTGACAGGGGGCAGGGCTATGGCTACACCTTC.

In its sample, this clone was seen a few times. This rearrangement joins TRBV13 to TRBJ1-3; tentative D call: TRBD1 (5 bases). Looked up from germline, CDR1 is PRHDT and CDR2 is FYEKMQ (reference sequence). V dropped 8 bases and J dropped 0 bases, with 14 bases sitting between them. The CDR3 is made up of 15 amino acids. The CDR3 DNA sequence: TGTGCCAGCGGGGGAGGTTGGCCCTCTGGAAACACCATATATTTT. It translates to CASGGGWPSGNTIYF.

Concerning this clone itself: Within the sample, other DNA sequences also encode this same CDR3. This rearrangement joins TRBV19 to TRBJ1-2; D not certain. The CDR3 length is 12 residues. Germline V gene lookup returns CDR1 LNHDA and CDR2 SQIVND (reference sequence). Trimming took 5 bases from V and 2 from J, leaving 6 bases between them. The CDR3 protein is CASSPGNYGYTF. The CDR3 DNA is TGTGCCAGTAGTCCAGGAAACTATGGCTACACCTTC.

The V and J genes are TRBV13 and TRBJ2-3; 11 positions match TRBD2. Germline trimming cut 4 bases from V and 4 bases from J; bases unmatched to any gene: 4. This CDR3 is built from 15 residues. Germline assignment: CDR1 PRHDT and CDR2 FYEKMQ (reference sequence). Here the CDR3 DNA reads TGTGCCAGCAGCTCCCGACTAGCGGGGTCAGATACGCAGTATTTT. This gives the protein CASSSRLAGSDTQYF.

This chain uses TRBV4-2 with TRBJ2-3; 7 bases match TRBD2. This CDR3 comprises 16 residues. CDR1 and CDR2 from the germline V gene are LGHNA and YNFKEQ. The V and J ends lost 1 base and 1 base, in that order; junction bases with no gene match: 5. CDR3 region: CASSQGSGGGTDTQYF. The CDR3 bases are TGTGCCAGCAGCCAAGGATCGGGAGGAGGCACAGATACGCAGTATTTT.

This rearrangement joins TRBV2 to TRBJ1-1, with D perhaps TRBD1 (5 bases). The CDR3 is 14 amino acids. The V gene lost 2 bases and the J gene lost 5 bases, with 12 bases spanning the gap. Looked up from germline, CDR1 is SNHLY and CDR2 is FYNNEI. The CDR3 sequence: CASSESRVGTEAFF. CDR3 DNA sequence: TGTGCCAGCAGTGAAAGCAGGGTTGGGACTGAAGCTTTCTTT.

The genes are TRBV9 and TRBJ1-2, with D unclear. This CDR3 is 15 amino acids long. V lost 0 bases and J 0 bases, leaving 9 bases between the germline ends. Germline CDR1 is SGDLS and CDR2 is YYNGEE. This chain's CDR3 is CASSVGSVANYGYTF. CDR3 in DNA: TGTGCCAGCAGCGTAGGTAGCGTTGCTAACTATGGCTACACCTTC.

This chain joins TRBV30 and TRBJ1-5; 9 bases match TRBD1. CDR3 length: 16 amino acids. The V and J ends lost 3 bases and 1 base, in that order; junction bases with no gene match: 7. CDR1 GTSNPN and CDR2 SVGIG come from the germline V gene (reference sequence). Here the CDR3 DNA reads TGTGCCTGGAGGGACAGGGGTTTTAGGAGCAATCAGCCCCAGCATTTT. Its translation: CAWRDRGFRSNQPQHF. The full variable domain, in which reference TRBV30 and TRBJ1-5 provide the parts outside the CDR3, is SQTIHQWPATLVQPVGSPLSLECTVEGTSNPNLYWYRQAAGRGLQLLFYSVGIGQISSEVPQNLSASRPQDRQFILSSKKLLLSDSGFYLCAWRDRGFRSNQPQHFGDGTRLSIL.

This rearrangement joins TRBV12-3 or TRBV12-4 to TRBJ1-6, with D possibly TRBD1 on 5 matching bases. CDR3 length: 13 residues. V was shortened by 3 bases and J by 5 bases, with 5 bases between the two germline ends. CDR3 region: CASSFRDNSPLHF. In nucleotides, the CDR3 is TGTGCCAGCAGTTTCAGGGATAATTCACCCCTCCACTTT.

The rearrangement uses TRBV18 and TRBJ2-2; 9 positions agree with TRBD2. V lost 3 bases and J lost 8; bases outside the gene matches: 13. Germline V gene lookup returns CDR1 KGHSH and CDR2 LQKENI. The CDR3 spans 17 residues. The CDR3 DNA sequence: TGTGCCAGCTCACCCCTCGCTAGCGGGATCATTGGAGGGGAGCTGTTTTTT. It translates to CASSPLASGIIGGELFF.

This clone was seen more than once but under ten times. The V gene is TRBV3-1 (or the pseudogene TRBV3-2), the J gene TRBJ1-5; TRBD1 is a possible D gene (6 bases). V lost 1 base, J lost 0 bases, and 7 bases lay in between. The CDR3 sequence is 15 residues long. CDR1 is LGHDT, CDR2 YNNKEL, per germline (reference sequence). The CDR3 DNA reads TGTGCCAGCAGCCAAGGACAGGTTAGCAATCAGCCCCAGCATTTT. The encoded protein is CASSQGQVSNQPQHF.

A word on this clone: The same CDR3 also results from other DNA sequences found in this sample. This sequence joins TRBV14 and TRBJ1-1; TRBD1 agrees at 10 bases. This CDR3 region has 14 residues. V dropped 2 bases and J dropped 5; count of bases not matched to a gene: 2. Germline CDR1 reads SGHDN; CDR2 reads FVKESK. CDR3 protein: CASSQRDRGTEAFF. CDR3 DNA sequence: TGTGCCAGCAGCCAAAGGGACAGGGGAACTGAAGCTTTCTTT.

The count of this clone is one. The chain joins TRBV7-2 to TRBJ2-7; possible D gene TRBD1, 6 bases. In germline, CDR1 is SGHTA, CDR2 FQGNSA. Trimming cost V 0 bases and J 2 bases, with 11 bases left between them. The CDR3 length is 15 residues. CDR3 sequence (DNA): TGTGCCAGCAGCTTAGCGGGGACATCACCCTACGAGCAGTACTTC. The encoded protein is CASSLAGTSPYEQYF. The full variable domain, completed using reference TRBV7-2 and TRBJ2-7, is GAGVSQSPSNKVTEKGKDVELRCDPISGHTALYWYRQSLGQGLEFLIYFQGNSAPDKSGLPSDRFSAERTGGSVSTLTIQRTQQEDSAVYLCASSLAGTSPYEQYFGPGTRLTVT.

The sample holds a few counts of this clone. This chain links TRBV5-8 with TRBJ1-5, with a possible D match to TRBD1 (6 bases). This CDR3 is built from 15 residues. V was shortened by 6 bases and J by 6 bases, with 19 bases between the two germline ends. Germline assignment: CDR1 SGHTS and CDR2 YDEGEE. CDR3 region: CASTAPRGLSQPQHF. For the CDR3, the DNA is TGTGCCAGCACCGCCCCGAGGGGGTTGAGTCAGCCCCAGCATTTT.

This clone was seen repeatedly, ten times or more. J is TRBJ2-3 and V is TRBV10-2, with TRBD2 matching over 9 bases. Germline CDR1 is WSHSY and CDR2 is SAAADI. There are 14 residues in the CDR3. Trimming took 8 bases from V and 5 from J; bases not matched to a gene: 8. The CDR3: CASVSLTSGDTQYF. CDR3 sequence (DNA): TGCGCCAGCGTTAGCCTGACTAGCGGAGATACGCAGTATTTT.

With regard to this clone: One junction end disagrees with the germline gene, perhaps due to a read error. The V call is TRBV30, the J call TRBJ1-1; D remains ambiguous. Per the germline V gene, CDR1 is GTSNPN and CDR2 is SVGIG (reference sequence). The CDR3 length is 11 residues. DNA for the CDR3: TGTGCCTGGAGTGTACCCGGGGTCAAAATCTTT. Protein product: CAWSVPGVKIF.

The chain uses TRBV2 and TRBJ1-1; D gene ambiguous. CDR3 length equals 14 residues. V shed 4 bases and J shed 5 bases, with 14 bases lying between them. CDR1 SNHLY and CDR2 FYNNEI come from the germline V gene. CDR3 sequence reads: CASSGWSQITEAFF. DNA for the CDR3: TGTGCCAGCAGTGGTTGGTCACAGATTACTGAAGCTTTCTTT. Looking up the rest from reference TRBV2 and TRBJ1-1 gives the full variable domain: EPEVTQTPSHQVTQMGQEVILRCVPISNHLYFYWYRQILGQKVEFLVSFYNNEISEKSEIFDDQFSVERPDGSNFTLKIRSTKLEDSAMYFCASSGWSQITEAFFGQGTRLTVV.

The chain uses TRBV6-5 and TRBJ2-5, with 9 positions matching TRBD2. CDR1 MNHEY and CDR2 SVGAGI come from the germline V gene. V dropped 7 bases and J dropped 5; count of bases not matched to a gene: 8. The CDR3 sequence is 14 residues long. The CDR3 here is CASILAGVKETQYF. As DNA, the CDR3 is TGTGCCAGCATTTTAGCGGGGGTTAAGGAGACCCAGTACTTC.

This chain connects TRBV24-1 to TRBJ2-1; TRBD2 might be the D (7 bases). CDR3 size: 12 residues. Per germline, CDR1 KGHDR and CDR2 SFDVKD. The V and J ends lost 8 bases and 11 bases respectively, with 15 bases between them. CDR3 amino acids: CATNGGGYQQFF. The DNA for the CDR3 is TGTGCCACCAATGGGGGGGGCTACCAGCAGTTCTTC.

This clone was seen a handful of times. This sequence joins TRBV7-3 and TRBJ2-7, with D perhaps TRBD2 (7 bases). Germline CDR1 SGHTA, CDR2 FQGTGA. The CDR3 extends over 14 amino acids. Trimming removed 5 bases at V and 2 bases at J, with 13 bases between. CDR3 loop: CASSMTGGPYEQYF. CDR3 nucleotides: TGTGCCAGCAGCATGACCGGGGGGCCCTACGAGCAGTACTTC.

The V and J genes are TRBV28 and TRBJ1-4; D might be TRBD1 (5 bases). Germline V CDR1 and CDR2: MDHEN, SYDVKM. Trimming took 5 bases from V and 0 from J, leaving 10 bases between them. The CDR3 sequence is 15 residues long. The CDR3: CASSPGGATNEKLFF. CDR3 in DNA: TGTGCCAGCAGTCCCGGGGGTGCAACTAATGAAAAACTGTTTTTT.

The table lists this clone with a count of one. The identical CDR3 is also encoded by other nucleotide sequences in the sample. The chain joins TRBV6-5 to TRBJ1-1; D is unresolved. This CDR3 is 13 amino acids long. Germline V CDR1 and CDR2: MNHEY, SVGAGI. V lost 2 bases, J lost 2 bases, and 6 bases lay in between. In DNA, the CDR3 is TGTGCCAGCAGTTACGGCAGAAACACTGAAGCTTTCTTT. Translation gives CASSYGRNTEAFF.